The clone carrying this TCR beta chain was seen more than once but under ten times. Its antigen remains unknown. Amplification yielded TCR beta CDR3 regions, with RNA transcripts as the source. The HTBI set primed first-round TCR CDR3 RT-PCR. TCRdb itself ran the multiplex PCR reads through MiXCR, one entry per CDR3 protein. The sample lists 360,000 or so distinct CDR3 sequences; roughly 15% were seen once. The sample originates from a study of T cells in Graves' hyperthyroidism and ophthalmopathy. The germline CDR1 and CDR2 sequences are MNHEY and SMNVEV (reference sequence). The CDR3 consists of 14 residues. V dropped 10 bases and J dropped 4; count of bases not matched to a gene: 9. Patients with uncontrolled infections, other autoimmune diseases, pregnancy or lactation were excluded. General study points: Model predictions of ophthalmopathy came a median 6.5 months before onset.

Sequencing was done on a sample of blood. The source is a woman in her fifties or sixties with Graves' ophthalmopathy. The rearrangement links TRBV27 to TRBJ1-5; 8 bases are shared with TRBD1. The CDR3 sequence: CAIHGTGLNQPQHF. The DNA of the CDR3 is TGTGCCATCCACGGGACAGGTCTTAATCAGCCCCAGCATTTT.